A single sample is the source of the 2 T cell receptor beta chains below, sequenced in a study of blood T cell repertoires in COVID-19 (TCRdb year 2020). Libraries were constructed by the immunoSEQ multiplex PCR assay. Not all clones reach the TCRdb copy of this immuneACCESS table, which keeps in-frame sequences only. Checked studies attribute under half of the gap to unresolved V genes and leave the rest unexplained. The sample includes approximately 300,000 clones, with approximately 85% observed a single time. Around 4.5% of the sample rests with the top ten. Sequenced sample: PBMCs or T cells enriched from blood (not recorded which). Every receptor here comes from a woman aged 25 to 39 who had recovered from COVID-19.

This clone was seen once. The chain recombines TRBV2 with TRBJ2-2; D gene unclear. The CDR3 is 15 amino acids. V was clipped by 6 bases and J by 4 bases, with 15 bases between them. Germline V lookup: CDR1 SNHLY, CDR2 FYNNEI. The CDR3 DNA reads TGTGCCAGCAGCGGCTGGAGATCTGGCACCGGGGAGCTGTTTTTT. Translated: CASSGWRSGTGELFF. Full variable domain (remainder filled in from reference TRBV2 and TRBJ2-2): EPEVTQTPSHQVTQMGQEVILRCVPISNHLYFYWYRQILGQKVEFLVSFYNNEISEKSEIFDDQFSVERPDGSNFTLKIRSTKLEDSAMYFCASSGWRSGTGELFFGEGSRLTVL.

V and J are TRBV5-1 and TRBJ2-7; 8 nucleotides line up with TRBD1. Germline V CDR1 and CDR2: SGHRS, YFSETQ. This CDR3 contains 16 residues. V lost 0 bases and J lost 2; bases outside the gene matches: 7. The CDR3 nucleotides read TGCGCCAGCAGCTTGGGACCGGGACAGGCGGCCTACGAGCAGTACTTC. It codes for CASSLGPGQAAYEQYF.